The clone carrying this TCR beta chain was seen only a few times. This record belongs to a study of T-cell reconstitution after alpha-beta-depleted transplantation in children. Trimming left V 5 bases short and J 2 bases short, with 10 bases between. This CDR3 spans 13 amino acids. Looked up from germline, CDR1 is SEHNR and CDR2 is FQNEAQ (reference sequence). The library targeted TCRbeta and was prepared with unique molecular identifiers. TCRdb itself ran the PCR reads through MiXCR, one entry per CDR3 protein. Here the sample spans 200,000 to 300,000 distinct CDR3 sequences, around 11% being singletons.

This chain uses TRBV7-9 with TRBJ2-7; D not resolved. This receptor was taken from a human donor who donated a stem cell graft to a child with acute lymphoblastic leukemia. Sample: PBMCs from the stem cell graft donor, taken from the stem cell graft. CDR3 amino acids: CASSPTPTYEQYF. CDR3 coding DNA: TGTGCCAGCAGCCCGACACCGACCTACGAGCAGTACTTC. Supplemented by reference TRBV7-9 and TRBJ2-7, the full variable domain reads DTGVSQNPRHKITKRGQNVTFRCDPISEHNRLYWYRQTLGQGPEFLTYFQNEAQLEKSRLLSDRFSAERPKGSFSTLEIQRTEQGDSAMYLCASSPTPTYEQYFGPGTRLTVT.